Presented here are 16 T cell receptor beta chains from one specimen sequenced in a study of T cells in women clearing cervical HPV infection. Only in-frame clones appear in the TCRdb table, and some are missing; sequencing was by immunoSEQ multiplex PCR. In total, the table holds tens of thousands of clones. Material for sequencing was blood buffy coat. These receptors originate from a woman aged 18-69 years with a cervical HPV16 infection that either progressed to CIN3+ or cleared (not recorded which).

Regarding this clone: Read coverage stops 3 residues before the CDR3 terminus; the germline J gene supplies the remainder. The chain combines TRBV6-2 or TRBV6-3 with TRBJ2-3; 10 bases align to TRBD1. The CDR3 has 15 residues. From germline, CDR1 is MNHEY and CDR2 SVGEGT. CDR3 DNA (partial): TGTGCCAGCAGTCTCCGGGACAGGGGCAATCAGCCG. Protein sequence: CASSLRDRGNQP. The complete CDR3 sequence is CASSLRDRGNQPQYF.

The covered CDR3 bases are TGTGCCAGCAGTCCCGCGACTACGAATCAGCCC. It is translated as CASSPATTNQP. The full CDR3 is CASSPATTNQPQHF. The chain links TRBV7-2 to TRBJ1-5; no definite D call. With the read ending 3 residues before the CDR3 end, the germline J gene is used to fill in that end. The CDR3 consists of 14 residues. The germline gives CDR1 SGHTA, CDR2 FQGNSA. Trimming left V 6 bases short and J 4 bases short, with 13 bases between.

Remarks on this clone: The read is 3 residues too short to cover the CDR3 end, so that end is filled in from the germline J gene. V and J are TRBV6-2 or TRBV6-3 and TRBJ2-7; 10 bases align to TRBD1. The CDR3 loop spans 15 amino acids. Germline CDR1 reads MNHEY; CDR2 reads SVGEGT. J lost 2 bases, V lost 2 bases, and 3 bases had no gene match. CDR3 residues: CASSYPGTGAYEQYF. CDR3 bases read: TGTGCCAGCAGTTACCCGGGGACAGGGGCCTACGAG.

Regarding this clone: The read comes to an end 3 residues before the CDR3 does, leaving the germline J gene to fill in the end. This chain uses TRBV28 with TRBJ2-5; a weak D match, TRBD1 (7 bases). The V and J ends lost 3 bases and 3 bases respectively, with 14 bases between them. Germline CDR1 and CDR2: MDHEN and SYDVKM. There are 15 residues in the CDR3. This CDR3 is CASSFGAGQKETQYF. The CDR3 DNA, read in part, is TGTGCCAGCAGTTTCGGTGCGGGACAGAAAGAGACC.

With regard to this clone: The junction departs from germline at one end; a sequencing error may be responsible. The CDR3 loop is CASSLGQGRSNEQFF. The sequenced part of the CDR3 DNA is TGTGCTAGCAGCCTTGGACAGGGCAGGAGTAATGAG. This rearrangement joins TRBV7-7 to TRBJ2-1, with TRBD1 identical over 8 bases. The CDR3 extends 3 residues past the end of the read, so its final part is completed from the germline J gene. Germline lookup yields CDR1 SSHAT and CDR2 FNYEAQ (reference sequence). This CDR3 is built from 15 residues. The variable domain in full, completed from reference TRBV7-7 and TRBJ2-1, reads GAGVSQSPRYKVTKRGQDVTLRCDPISSHATLYWYQQALGQGPEFLTYFNYEAQPDKSGLPSDRFSAERPEGSISTLTIQRTEQRDSAMYRCASSLGQGRSNEQFFGPGTRLTVL.

Notes on this clone: With the read ending 3 residues before the CDR3 end, the germline J gene is used to fill in that end. The chain joins TRBV20-1 to TRBJ2-2, with D perhaps TRBD2 (5 bases). Germline CDR1 and CDR2: DFQATT and SNEGSKA (reference sequence). The V gene lost 1 base and the J gene lost 5 bases, with 14 bases spanning the gap. CDR3 length equals 15 residues. Partial CDR3 DNA: TGCAGTGCTAGAGTAACGGCTAGCCTAACCGGGGAG. It specifies CSARVTASLTGE. The full CDR3 reads CSARVTASLTGELFF.

With respect to this clone: The read stops 3 residues short of the end of the CDR3; the missing end is completed from the germline J gene. The J gene is TRBJ2-2, the V gene TRBV2, with 9 bases matching TRBD1. With 4 bases clipped from V and 4 bases from J, the junction kept 1 base outside the gene matches. The CDR3 is 14 residues long. Germline loops: CDR1 SNHLY, CDR2 FYNNEI. The CDR3 DNA, read in part, is TGTGCCAGCAGTGGGACAGGGGCCACCGGGGAG. It specifies CASSGTGATGE. The CDR3 as a whole reads CASSGTGATGELFF.

With respect to this clone: The CDR3 extends 3 residues past the end of the read, so its final part is completed from the germline J gene. V and J are TRBV7-2 and TRBJ2-7, with a possible D match to TRBD2 (6 bases). Germline loops: CDR1 SGHTA, CDR2 FQGNSA. This CDR3 contains 14 residues. With 4 bases removed from V and 4 bases from J, the gap between germline ends came to 14 bases. Incomplete CDR3 DNA: TGTGCCAGCAGCTCTACTGGGACTTCGTACGAG. It specifies CASSSTGTSYE. The whole CDR3 sequence reads CASSSTGTSYEQYF.

About this clone: A read error may produce the germline difference seen at one junction end. The sequence runs out 3 residues before the end of the CDR3; the remainder is reconstructed from the germline J gene. The chain recombines TRBV4-2 with TRBJ2-4; 9 bases are a match to TRBD1. This CDR3 spans 17 amino acids. Germline V gene lookup returns CDR1 LGHNA and CDR2 YNFKEQ. The CDR3 region is CASSQGISGQGKNIQYF. The sequenced CDR3 bases are TGCGCCAGCAGCCAAGGGATCTCGGGACAGGGCAAAAACATT.

Concerning this clone: The missing CDR3 end, 3 residues past where the read stops, is filled in from the germline J gene. The chain combines TRBV6-2 or TRBV6-3 with TRBJ1-1; D call uncertain. The CDR3 extends over 14 amino acids. The germline V gene encodes CDR1 MNHEY and CDR2 SVGEGT. CDR3 in amino acids: CASSYSIAPETAFF. The DNA read from the CDR3 is TGTGCCAGCAGTTACTCGATAGCCCCAGAGACA.

With regard to this clone: The DNA ends 3 residues before the CDR3 does, and the rest of the CDR3 is filled in from the germline J gene. Other DNA sequences from this sample encode an identical CDR3 as well. V usage is TRBV30 and J usage is TRBJ1-3, with TRBD1 matching over 7 bases. From germline, CDR1 is GTSNPN and CDR2 SVGIG (reference sequence). J was trimmed by 4 bases and V by 0 bases; bases with no gene match: 3. This CDR3 comprises 14 residues. The sequenced CDR3 bases are TGTGCCTGGAGTGTAGGGACAGAAGGAAACACC. Protein product: CAWSVGTEGNT. The full CDR3 is CAWSVGTEGNTIYF.

As regards this clone: The read stops 3 residues short of the end of the CDR3; the missing end is completed from the germline J gene. The J gene is TRBJ1-2, the V gene TRBV19; TRBD1 matches 10 bases. This CDR3 has 14 amino acids. Trimming took 4 bases from V and 4 from J; bases not matched to a gene: 3. The germline V gene encodes CDR1 LNHDA and CDR2 SQIVND (reference sequence). This CDR3 is CASSRQGAAYGYTF. The DNA read from the CDR3 is TGTGCCAGTAGTAGACAGGGGGCGGCCTATGGC.

Regarding this clone: The CDR3 end is not reached by the read, which stops 3 residues before it; the germline J gene fills it in. V and J are TRBV19 and TRBJ2-7, with 8 bases identical to TRBD2. This CDR3 is 14 amino acids long. The germline CDR1 and CDR2 sequences are LNHDA and SQIVND (reference sequence). V trimming: 5 bases; J trimming: 6 bases; junction bases outside the gene matches: 9. CDR3 bases read: TGTGCCAGTAGTGTCCGAGCGGGAGAACGCGAG. Residues: CASSVRAGERE. Given in full, the CDR3 is CASSVRAGEREQYF.

Concerning this clone: The CDR3 end lies 3 residues beyond the end of the read and is filled in from the germline J gene. This chain links TRBV7-3 with TRBJ2-7; tentatively, D is TRBD1 (6 bases). CDR1 SGHTA and CDR2 FQGTGA come from the germline V gene. This CDR3 has 13 amino acids. V was clipped by 1 base and J by 6 bases, with 10 bases between them. Incomplete CDR3 DNA: TGTGCCAGCAGCTTAATCACGGACAGCGAG. It encodes CASSLITDSE. The full CDR3 protein is CASSLITDSEQYF.

As to this clone: The CDR3 extends 3 residues past the end of the read, so its final part is completed from the germline J gene. The rearrangement uses TRBV20-1 and TRBJ2-7; weak D call: TRBD1 (5 bases). The CDR3 is made up of 15 amino acids. With 5 bases removed from V and 0 bases from J, the gap between germline ends came to 17 bases. Germline V gives CDR1 DFQATT, CDR2 SNEGSKA (reference sequence). The sequenced part of the CDR3 DNA is TGCAGTGCTCACTACAGGATCCATGACTCCTACGAG. Protein product: CSAHYRIHDSYE. The full CDR3 protein reads CSAHYRIHDSYEQYF.

As regards this clone: The read ends 3 residues early relative to the CDR3; the germline J gene fills the gap. This sequence joins TRBV20-1 and TRBJ1-1; no clear D. Deletions cut 6 bases from V and 1 base from J, with 12 bases between. Looked up from germline, CDR1 is DFQATT and CDR2 is SNEGSKA (reference sequence). The CDR3 has 13 residues. Here the CDR3 reads CSAGSPENTEAFF. Partial CDR3 DNA: TGCAGTGCCGGGTCCCCAGAGAACACTGAA.